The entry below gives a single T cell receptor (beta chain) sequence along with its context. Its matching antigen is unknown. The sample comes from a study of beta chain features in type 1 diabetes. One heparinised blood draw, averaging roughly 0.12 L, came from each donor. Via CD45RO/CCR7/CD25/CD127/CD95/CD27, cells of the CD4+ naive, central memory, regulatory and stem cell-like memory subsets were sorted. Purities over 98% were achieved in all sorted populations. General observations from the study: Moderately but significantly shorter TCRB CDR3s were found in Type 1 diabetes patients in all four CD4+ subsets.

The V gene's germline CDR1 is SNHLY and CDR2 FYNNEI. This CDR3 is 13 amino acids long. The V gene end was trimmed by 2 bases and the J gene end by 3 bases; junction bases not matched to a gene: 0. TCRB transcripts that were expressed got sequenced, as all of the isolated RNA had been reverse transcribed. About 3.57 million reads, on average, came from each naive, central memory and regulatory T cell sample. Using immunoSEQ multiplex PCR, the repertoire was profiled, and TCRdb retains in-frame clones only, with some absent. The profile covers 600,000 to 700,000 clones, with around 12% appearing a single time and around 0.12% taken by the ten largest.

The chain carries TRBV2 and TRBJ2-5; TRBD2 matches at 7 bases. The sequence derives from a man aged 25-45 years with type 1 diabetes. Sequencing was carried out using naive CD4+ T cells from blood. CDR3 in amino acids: CASSELAEETQYF. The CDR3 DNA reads TGTGCCAGCAGTGAACTAGCGGAAGAGACCCAGTACTTC.